The 14 T cell receptor beta chains listed next were all sequenced from one sample in a study of radiotherapy plus CTLA-4 blockade in lung cancer. Repertoires were generated with immunoSEQ multiplex PCR, while TCRdb's copy carries only in-frame clones and drops some. The sample records 50,000 to 70,000 clones, 70% to 85% being singletons. The sequences come from peripheral blood, collected from a patient treated with radiotherapy plus ipilimumab. Source of these receptors: a human donor with non-small cell lung cancer who had a partial response to radiotherapy plus ipilimumab.

The rearrangement uses TRBV28 and TRBJ1-4; 8 bases line up with TRBD1. J was trimmed by 3 bases and V by 5 bases; bases with no gene match: 5. Germline CDR1 is MDHEN and CDR2 is SYDVKM. The CDR3 consists of 15 residues. CDR3 coding DNA: TGTGCCAGCAGTCTTGGGGGACAGGCTAATGAAAAACTGTTTTTT. Its protein product is CASSLGGQANEKLFF. Supplemented by reference TRBV28 and TRBJ1-4, the full variable domain reads DVKVTQSSRYLVKRTGEKVFLECVQDMDHENMFWYRQDPGLGLRLIYFSYDVKMKEKGDIPEGYSVSREKKERFSLILESASTNQTSMYLCASSLGGQANEKLFFGSGTQLSVL.

The rearrangement links TRBV5-5 to TRBJ2-2, with TRBD1 matching over 7 bases. The J segment lost 6 bases and the V segment lost 0 bases, leaving 5 bases of the junction unmatched. Germline V gene lookup returns CDR1 SGHKS and CDR2 YYEKEE (reference sequence). The CDR3 is 15 amino acids. CDR3 DNA sequence: TGTGCCAGCAGCTTGGCAGGGGGTTTGGCCGGGGAGCTGTTTTTT. Its protein product is CASSLAGGLAGELFF. Supplemented by reference TRBV5-5 and TRBJ2-2, the full variable domain reads DAGVTQSPTHLIKTRGQQVTLRCSPISGHKSVSWYQQVLGQGPQFIFQYYEKEERGRGNFPDRFSARQFPNYSSELNVNALLLGDSALYLCASSLAGGLAGELFFGEGSRLTVL.

This clone was recorded only once. V usage is TRBV9 and J usage is TRBJ2-2, with 10 bases identical to TRBD2. V lost 4 bases, J lost 1 base, and 4 bases stayed unmatched. CDR3 length: 16 amino acids. Germline values: CDR1 SGDLS, CDR2 YYNGEE. The CDR3 sequence: CASSPLAGMNTGELFF. The CDR3 DNA reads as TGTGCCAGCAGCCCACTAGCGGGGATGAACACCGGGGAGCTGTTTTTT.

This rearrangement joins TRBV19 to TRBJ2-3; 8 bases are a match to TRBD2. This CDR3 region has 13 residues. Germline-derived CDR1 and CDR2 are LNHDA and SQIVND (reference sequence). CDR3 sequence: CAEPGGAPDTQYF. CDR3 coding DNA: TGTGCGGAGCCGGGGGGGGCCCCAGATACGCAGTATTTT.

V and J are TRBV7-9 and TRBJ2-3, with D perhaps matching TRBD2 (5 bases). The CDR3 length is 13 residues. Germline CDR1 reads SEHNR; CDR2 reads FQNEAQ (reference sequence). V was trimmed by 1 base and J by 6 bases, leaving 8 bases between them. The CDR3 is CASSLDSGDTQYF. CDR3 bases: TGTGCCAGCAGCTTAGATTCGGGGGATACGCAGTATTTT.

This rearrangement joins TRBV6-4 to TRBJ2-2; tentatively, D is TRBD2 (7 bases). Per the germline V gene, CDR1 is MRHNA and CDR2 is SNTAGT. The CDR3 runs to 14 residues. V was cut by 6 bases and J by 4 bases, with 12 bases left in between. The CDR3 is CASRRGGATGELFF. The CDR3 nucleotides are TGTGCCAGCAGAAGGGGGGGGGCCACCGGGGAGCTGTTTTTT.

The chain joins TRBV5-6 to TRBJ2-5, with 8 nucleotides matching TRBD1. Germline V lookup: CDR1 SGHDT, CDR2 YYEEEE. The CDR3 covers 13 residues. V lost 5 bases, J lost 5 bases, and 5 bases stayed unmatched. In DNA form, the CDR3 reads TGTGCCAGCAGTTACAGGGGGGTTGAGACCCAGTACTTC. Residues: CASSYRGVETQYF. The variable domain in full, completed from reference TRBV5-6 and TRBJ2-5, reads DAGVTQSPTHLIKTRGQQVTLRCSPKSGHDTVSWYQQALGQGPQFIFQYYEEEERQRGNFPDRFSGHQFPNYSSELNVNALLLGDSALYLCASSYRGVETQYFGPGTRLLVL.

This chain connects TRBV10-3 to TRBJ1-3; D gene uncertain. Trimming pared 5 bases from V and 0 bases from J, leaving 17 bases between. Germline V CDR1 and CDR2: ENHRY, SYGVKD. This CDR3 has 17 residues. This CDR3 is CAISSSSSARSGNTIYF. The DNA of the CDR3 is TGTGCCATCAGTTCGTCGTCCAGTGCTCGCTCTGGAAACACCATATATTTT.

V is TRBV11-1 and J is TRBJ2-3; 12 bases are a match to TRBD2. Trimming took 4 bases from V and 6 from J; bases not matched to a gene: 5. The CDR3 length is 15 residues. CDR1 and CDR2 (germline): SGHAT, FQDESV (reference sequence). CDR3 nucleotides: TGTGCCAGCAGCTCCACTAGCGGGGGGCTGGATACGCAGTATTTT. Amino acids: CASSSTSGGLDTQYF.

This chain links TRBV11-3 with TRBJ1-1; tentatively, D is TRBD1 (6 bases). This CDR3 is 13 amino acids long. V shed 4 bases and J shed 6 bases, with 12 bases lying between them. Germline V gene sequence: CDR1 SGHNT, CDR2 YENEEA. CDR3 DNA sequence: TGTGCCAGCAGCTCCGGACAGCTAGCTGAAGCTTTCTTT. Its protein is CASSSGQLAEAFF.

The gene calls are TRBV7-2 and TRBJ2-5; TRBD2 is a possible D gene (5 bases). The tail of the sequence fits TRBJ2-7 better, so the J call may be wrong. Per germline, CDR1 SGHTA and CDR2 FQGNSA. This CDR3 is 13 amino acids long. The CDR3 sequence is CASSLIREREQYF. CDR3 bases: TGTGCCAGCAGCTTAATTCGGGAACGCGAGCAGTACTTC.

The gene calls are TRBV2 and TRBJ1-6; weak D call: TRBD1 (5 bases). CDR1 is SNHLY and CDR2 is FYNNEI in the germline V gene. V was pared by 7 bases and J by 7 bases, with 14 bases between. The CDR3 sequence is 14 residues long. DNA for the CDR3: TGTGCCAGCACTCCTGACAGTAGGAATTCACCCCTCCACTTT. Encoded protein: CASTPDSRNSPLHF.

The rearrangement links TRBV12-2 to TRBJ2-1; the table's D call, TRBD2, was not checked against the DNA. TRBV12-2 is a pseudogene locus. The CDR3 covers 17 residues. The DNA of the CDR3 is TGTGCAAGTCGCCCTGAACAGCGTAGCGGGGGGGGGAATGAGCAGTTCTTC. Its translation is CASRPEQRSGGGNEQFF.

The chain uses TRBV6-7 and TRBJ2-3; no clear D gene. TRBV6-7 is an ORF for which the function is uncertain. Trimming removed 7 bases from V and 0 bases from J, with 11 bases in between. This CDR3 is built from 14 residues. For the CDR3, the DNA is TGTGCCAGCAAGAATTATACTAGCACAGATACGCAGTATTTT. Translating it yields CASKNYTSTDTQYF.